This TCR beta chain was documented in a study of blood T cell repertoires in COVID-19. Overall study context: Sites in the United States, Italy and Spain provided acute and convalescent COVID-19 samples. T cells, B-cell-depleted T cells, or PBMCs supplied cDNA or gDNA.

In germline, CDR1 is SNHLY, CDR2 FYNNEI. V was trimmed by 6 bases and J by 1 base, leaving 9 bases between them. This CDR3 region has 13 residues. Authors' analysis steps: Reference gene primer amplification gave nucleated cell count estimates. TCRdb's table, derived via immunoSEQ multiplex PCR, lists solely in-frame clones and lacks some. V and J calls and clone size are given by that table; D and trimming were obtained from the DNA. The repertoire holds roughly 100,000 clones, with around four fifths as singletons. This receptor was obtained from a man between 70 and 80 years old with acute or convalescent COVID-19. The sequenced material came from peripheral blood. This rearrangement joins TRBV2 to TRBJ1-1; D unclear. CDR3 residues: CASSETRNTEAFF. The CDR3 region has the DNA TGTGCCAGCAGCGAGACAAGGAACACTGAAGCTTTCTTT. The full variable domain, rest sourced from reference TRBV2 and TRBJ1-1, is EPEVTQTPSHQVTQMGQEVILRCVPISNHLYFYWYRQILGQKVEFLVSFYNNEISEKSEIFDDQFSVERPDGSNFTLKIRSTKLEDSAMYFCASSETRNTEAFFGQGTRLTVV.